This is a list of T cell receptor beta chains from one sample in a study of T cell responses to AZD1222 COVID-19 vaccine. Sequencing used immunoSEQ multiplex PCR; TCRdb keeps in-frame clones, though not all of them. The sample lists 100,000 or so clones, 75% to 95% occurring once. The sample was peripheral blood, taken on day 0 of AZD1222 vaccination. The receptors were gathered from an adult in good health. The CDR3 runs from the conserved cysteine through the conserved F or W. Each record gives: V gene, clone size, D gene, J gene, CDR3 DNA, CDR3 protein. The D gene is left open where the match is weak. Clone size is shown for a subset of rows, as once, few, many or a class of expanded clone.

TRBV3-1/TRBV3-2	.	.	TRBJ1-1	TGTGCCAGCAGCCAAGATAAACTCTTCAGAAACACTGAAGCTTTCTTT	CASSQDKLFRNTEAFF
TRBV28	once	.	TRBJ1-1	TGTGCCAGCAGTTCCCGACAGACCACTGAAGCTTTCTTT	CASSSRQTTEAFF
TRBV5-1	once	.	TRBJ2-5	TGCGCCAGCCGTAAGGTTGGGAGGGAGACCCAGTACTTC	CASRKVGRETQYF
TRBV7-9	.	TRBD2	TRBJ2-1	TGTGCCAGCAGCCCCCCGGGAGCGGGGGTTAGACAGGAGCAGTTCTTC	CASSPPGAGVRQEQFF
TRBV28	.	.	TRBJ1-1	TGTGCCAGCAGTTCCCACTCAAACACTGAAGCTTTCTTT	CASSSHSNTEAFF
TRBV11-2	.	TRBD2	TRBJ2-3	TGTGCCAGCAGCTTTGCGGGGGGGCCGACAGATACGCAGTATTTT	CASSFAGGPTDTQYF
TRBV7-6	.	.	TRBJ1-2	TGTGCCAGCAGCTTAGGCCTGGGACAAGCTAACTATGGCTACACCTTC	CASSLGLGQANYGYTF
TRBV7-9	.	TRBD1	TRBJ1-2	TGTGCCAGCAGCGTTCGGACAGGGGATCTGAAGGACTATGGCTACACCTTC	CASSVRTGDLKDYGYTF
TRBV19	.	TRBD2	TRBJ2-2	TGTGCCAGTAAATTACTAGCGGGGAGCACCGGGGAGCTGTTTTTT	CASKLLAGSTGELFF
TRBV7-9	.	TRBD1	TRBJ1-2	TGTGCCAGCAGCCCACCGTTAGACAGGGGGGATGGCTACACCTTC	CASSPPLDRGDGYTF
TRBV27	.	TRBD2	TRBJ2-6	TGTGCCAGCAGCCACTTCAGCGGGGTGAATAACGTCCTGACTTTC	CASSHFSGVNNVLTF